This TCR beta chain originates from a study of OX40 agonist ivuxolimab in advanced cancers. General study points: CD4+ and CD8+ T cells in blood underwent clonal expansion by week 6 at 0.1 to 3.0 mg/kg.

Some clones are missing from TCRdb's copy, which holds only in-frame ones; the method was immunoSEQ multiplex PCR. This table has 100,000 to 150,000 clones, around 93% appearing once. Of note for this clone: Antigen: not known.

V shed 7 bases and J shed 0 bases, with 13 bases lying between them. Germline lookup yields CDR1 SGDLS and CDR2 YYNGEE. The length of the CDR3 is 14 residues. The TCR comes from an adult with an advanced solid tumor such as melanoma, head and neck, liver or kidney cancer. Sequencing was performed on CD4+ or CD8+ T cells sorted from blood, taken in a trial of the OX40 agonist ivuxolimab. The V gene is TRBV9, the J gene TRBJ1-2; D remains ambiguous. In DNA, the CDR3 is TGTGCCAGCTCCGTCGGGGTCACTAACTATGGCTACACCTTC. As protein: CASSVGVTNYGYTF.